These T cell receptor beta chains were read from a single sample in a study of blood T cells in healthy people across ages. TCRdb re-called the 5' RACE reads through MiXCR, storing one row per CDR3 protein. Among around 850,000 distinct CDR3 sequences, about 37% were seen once, and the ten largest hold 10% to 15%. Sample: blood. The source of these receptors is a man younger than 35 in good health. Both conserved end residues are part of each CDR3.

TRBJ2-7 | TRBV29-1 | CSVEDLGAEQYF
TRBJ2-7 | TRBV20-1 | CSARVGSTGSFSYEQYF
TRBJ2-3 | TRBV20-1 | CSAPVQYTQYF
TRBJ1-4 | TRBV15 | CATSGGSTGGNEKLFF
TRBJ1-4 | TRBV4-2 | CASSQDRRTVEKLFF
TRBJ2-5 | TRBV7-6 | CASSFSSGGVETQYF
TRBJ1-5 | TRBV20-1 | CSARIAGGPSNQPQHF
TRBJ2-2 | TRBV7-2 | CASSPTGQTTGELFF
TRBJ1-1 | TRBV6-2/TRBV6-3 | CASSYLGGPDTEAFF
TRBJ2-5 | TRBV4-1 | CASSQWRRETQYF
TRBJ2-5 | TRBV6-5 | CASRTFGETQYF
TRBJ1-2 | TRBV7-3 | CASSFRARDSSPRGYTF
TRBJ2-1 | TRBV5-8 | CASSPREFSYNEQFF
TRBJ2-3 | TRBV7-9 | CATSWEEKGFSTDTQYF
TRBJ2-7 | TRBV5-6 | CASTASGSYEQYF
TRBJ1-5 | TRBV20-1 | CSAPKSGGNQPQHF
TRBJ2-2 | TRBV29-1 | CSVATGANTGELFF
TRBJ1-1 | TRBV7-2 | CASSSQRGKKQAFF
TRBJ1-2 | TRBV3-1 | CASSHHRFGRGQNGYTF
TRBJ2-7 | TRBV5-1 | CASSLQTTGSSYEQYF
TRBJ1-5 | TRBV6-6 | CASSYSLYQPQHF
TRBJ2-3 | TRBV14 | CASSQETQGDTQYF
TRBJ1-6 | TRBV4-1 | CASSQDNRGFSYNSPLHF
TRBJ1-2 | TRBV4-3 | CASSQHGTPYGYTF
TRBJ2-1 | TRBV2 | CASRFGGGSYNEQFF
TRBJ2-7 | TRBV20-1 | CSAKGQSSSYEQYF
TRBJ2-3 | TRBV3-1 | CASSQGIQTLLSTDTQYF
TRBJ1-2 | TRBV12-3/TRBV12-4 | CASSPDIYGYTF
TRBJ2-1 | TRBV5-1 | CASSLTGGRDEQFF
TRBJ2-1 | TRBV7-9 | CASSLGSGGAGEQFF
TRBJ1-4 | TRBV2 | CASSRAGPPDEKLFF
TRBJ2-5 | TRBV5-1 | CASSLDRTTGQETQYF
TRBJ1-1 | TRBV4-3 | CASSLGLISSEAFF
TRBJ2-5 | TRBV4-1 | CASSQDQGRGETQYF
TRBJ1-1 | TRBV6-5 | CASSSRQGARYTEAFF
TRBJ2-1 | TRBV5-1 | CASSLASGLAVYNEQFF
TRBJ2-1 | TRBV27 | CASSLAGDSKVEQFF
TRBJ1-2 | TRBV12-3/TRBV12-4 | CASSLEGALYGYTF
- | TRBV12-3/TRBV12-4 | CANSRRGSYNEQYF
TRBJ2-7 | TRBV6-6 | CASSPPSGRDEQYF
TRBJ2-7 | TRBV12-3/TRBV12-4 | CASSVVGDYEQYF
TRBJ2-5 | TRBV3-1 | CASSHSGQVQETQYF
TRBJ1-2 | TRBV6-4 | CASSANLRGHNYGYTF
TRBJ1-2 | TRBV7-3 | CASSPSKDYGYTF
TRBJ1-1 | TRBV4-3 | CASSPTGRGAPEAFF
TRBJ2-7 | TRBV27 | CASSLSLYLDRAGEQYF
TRBJ2-7 | TRBV18 | CASSPPINEQYF
TRBJ2-2 | TRBV14 | CASSQFRGGTQTGELFF
TRBJ1-2 | TRBV3-1 | CASSQEDSYNYGYTF
TRBJ2-1 | TRBV12-3/TRBV12-4 | CASSSIAGTYNEQFF
TRBJ1-6 | TRBV7-2 | CASSLHRDYNSPLHF
TRBJ2-3 | TRBV5-6 | CASSFYPGQGLADTQYF
TRBJ2-7 | TRBV30 | CAWSEGSTYEQYF
TRBJ2-1 | TRBV7-6 | CVSSLGGAHYNEQFF
TRBJ2-1 | TRBV7-9 | CASTQDWNEQFF
TRBJ2-3 | TRBV29-1 | CSVVGERWPDTQYF
TRBJ2-5 | TRBV12-3/TRBV12-4 | CASSGGGETQYF
TRBJ2-7 | TRBV21-1 | CASDGDYEQYF
TRBJ2-1 | TRBV6-4 | CASSEQAGDEQFF
TRBJ1-1 | TRBV6-5 | CASSLTGGFEAFF